The rows below give T cell receptor beta chains drawn from one sample of a study of T cells in pancreatic ductal adenocarcinoma. Clones were read by immunoSEQ multiplex PCR, and TCRdb kept only the in-frame ones, dropping some. The sample has about 97,000 clones; nearly 95% are singletons. The sequenced sample consisted of PBMCs. The receptors shown here come from a human donor with pancreatic ductal adenocarcinoma. CDR3s include the opening cysteine and the closing phenylalanine or tryptophan.

j_call | v_call | cdr3_aa
TRBJ2-1 | TRBV6-5 | CASSGRPSYNEQFF
TRBJ1-3 | TRBV9 | CASSHQTFRDSGNTIYF
TRBJ2-7 | TRBV12-5 | CARGLGLECVYEQYF
TRBJ1-1 | TRBV18 | CASSPFLDRASNTEAFF
TRBJ1-1 | TRBV6-5 | CASSYRGGTEAFF
TRBJ1-1 | TRBV28 | CASPRGTEAFF
TRBJ2-7 | TRBV30 | CAWSPGDTGFPYEQYF
TRBJ2-7 | TRBV11-3 | CASSPDGGVYEQYF
TRBJ2-3 | TRBV9 | CASSIGNSGDTQYF
TRBJ2-5 | TRBV19 | CASKDRWAGETQYF
TRBJ1-5 | TRBV19 | CASSSLGSSNQPQHF
TRBJ2-3 | TRBV10-3 | CAIMRRDTDTQYF
TRBJ2-2 | TRBV18 | CASSPPGQGYTGELFF
TRBJ2-3 | TRBV28 | CASGLAGRLTDTQYF
TRBJ2-1 | TRBV19 | CATAGLVIDEQFF
TRBJ2-1 | TRBV2 | CATSGTSYNEQFF
TRBJ1-4 | TRBV9 | CASSGPGTTNEKLFF
TRBJ1-2 | TRBV4-1 | CASSQATSLDGYTF
TRBJ2-3 | TRBV5-1 | CASSSTGADTQYF
TRBJ2-2 | TRBV11-2 | CTSSFSGELFF
TRBJ2-5 | TRBV28 | CASSRTGEETQYF
TRBJ1-1 | TRBV5-5 | CASSLVGTPELEAFF
TRBJ1-1 | TRBV5-1 | CASSWRAGGQTEAFF
TRBJ2-7 | TRBV4-2 | CASSPDGGTGNEQYF
TRBJ1-2 | TRBV28 | CASSLSQNPYYGYTF
TRBJ2-1 | TRBV11-3 | CASSLSGYYNEQFF
TRBJ2-7 | TRBV7-9 | CASTFSGTRSYEQYF
TRBJ2-7 | TRBV7-7 | CASSPQGHPTGEQYF
TRBJ1-5 | TRBV6-6 | CASSVQGGVQPQHF
TRBJ1-3 | TRBV9 | CASSTTGSGNTIYF
TRBJ1-2 | TRBV29-1 | CSSSPQGDGYTF
TRBJ2-3 | TRBV29-1 | CSVIMTASTDTQYF
TRBJ2-5 | TRBV6-6 | CASRQGSIQGTQYF
TRBJ1-2 | TRBV6-1 | CASSQGVAYGYTF
TRBJ2-7 | TRBV14 | CASSQASGSGEQYF
TRBJ1-2 | TRBV21-1 | CASSLAGRQGYTF